The 2 T cell receptor beta chains listed next were all sequenced from one sample in a study of beta chain features in type 1 diabetes. Reverse transcribing all isolated RNA meant expressed TCRB transcripts were sequenced. Method: immunoSEQ multiplex PCR; TCRdb's copy keeps in-frame clones and lacks some. The sample holds about 150,000 clones, approximately 12% seen once. The material sequenced was central memory CD4+ T cells from blood. These receptor sequences come from a man between 18 and 35 years old in good health.

The V call is TRBV7-3, the J call TRBJ2-4; weak D call: TRBD2 (6 bases). V lost 6 bases and J lost 3, with 18 bases in between. This CDR3 is 16 amino acids long. Germline CDR1 and CDR2: SGHTA and FQGTGA. DNA of the CDR3: TGTGCCAGCAGTCCGGGACTCGGGGGACGCAAAAACATTCAGTACTTC. Translating it yields CASSPGLGGRKNIQYF. The full variable domain, completed using reference TRBV7-3 and TRBJ2-4, is GAGVSQTPSNKVTEKGKYVELRCDPISGHTALYWYRQSLGQGPEFLIYFQGTGAADDSGLPNDRFFAVRPEGSVSTLKIQRTERGDSAVYLCASSPGLGGRKNIQYFGAGTRLSVL.

This clone was seen only a few times. This chain uses TRBV14 with TRBJ1-2, with D possibly being TRBD1 (6 bases). V lost 0 bases and J lost 4, with 9 bases in between. The CDR3 loop spans 14 amino acids. Germline V gene lookup returns CDR1 SGHDN and CDR2 FVKESK. CDR3 bases: TGTGCCAGCAGCCAAGACCTACAGGGCTATGGCTACACCTTC. This sequence encodes CASSQDLQGYGYTF.